This entry describes one T cell receptor (beta chain). Semi-nested PCR with Nested Universal Primer A followed constant-region reverse priming of full-length variable regions. Via MiXCR, TCRdb re-called the 5' RACE reads, giving one row per CDR3 protein. The sample gives 50,000 to 65,000 distinct CDR3 sequences, about 28% of which show up once; less than 3.5% is in the top ten. The ends were cut back, 0 bases at V and 5 bases at J, with 5 bases in the middle. There are 13 residues in the CDR3. Germline lookup yields CDR1 SEHNR and CDR2 FQNEAQ (reference sequence). This receptor was taken from a female donor with breast cancer. The V call is TRBV7-9, the J call TRBJ1-5; D is unresolved. Specimen: tumor-infiltrating memory CD4+ T cells sorted from the breast tumor. Sample subset: memory CD4+ T cells, CD4+CD45RO+CD25-. The CDR3 is CASSLALDQPQHF. CDR3 in DNA: TGTGCCAGCAGCTTAGCGCTCGATCAGCCCCAGCATTTT. The full variable domain, with the rest looked up from reference TRBV7-9 and TRBJ1-5, is DTGVSQNPRHKITKRGQNVTFRCDPISEHNRLYWYRQTLGQGPEFLTYFQNEAQLEKSRLLSDRFSAERPKGSFSTLEIQRTEQGDSAMYLCASSLALDQPQHFGDGTRLSIL.